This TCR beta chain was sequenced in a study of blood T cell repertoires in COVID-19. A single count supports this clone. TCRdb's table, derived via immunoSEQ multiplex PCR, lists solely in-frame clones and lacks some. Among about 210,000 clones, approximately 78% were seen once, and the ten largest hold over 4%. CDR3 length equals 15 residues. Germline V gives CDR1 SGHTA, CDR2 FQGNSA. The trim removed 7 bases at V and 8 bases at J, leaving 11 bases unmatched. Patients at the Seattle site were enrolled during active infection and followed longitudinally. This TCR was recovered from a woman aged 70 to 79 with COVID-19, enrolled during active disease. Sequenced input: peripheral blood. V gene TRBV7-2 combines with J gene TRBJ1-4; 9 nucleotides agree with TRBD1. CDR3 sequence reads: CASTPEQGAREKLFF. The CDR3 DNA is TGTGCCAGCACCCCAGAACAGGGGGCACGGGAAAAACTGTTTTTT.